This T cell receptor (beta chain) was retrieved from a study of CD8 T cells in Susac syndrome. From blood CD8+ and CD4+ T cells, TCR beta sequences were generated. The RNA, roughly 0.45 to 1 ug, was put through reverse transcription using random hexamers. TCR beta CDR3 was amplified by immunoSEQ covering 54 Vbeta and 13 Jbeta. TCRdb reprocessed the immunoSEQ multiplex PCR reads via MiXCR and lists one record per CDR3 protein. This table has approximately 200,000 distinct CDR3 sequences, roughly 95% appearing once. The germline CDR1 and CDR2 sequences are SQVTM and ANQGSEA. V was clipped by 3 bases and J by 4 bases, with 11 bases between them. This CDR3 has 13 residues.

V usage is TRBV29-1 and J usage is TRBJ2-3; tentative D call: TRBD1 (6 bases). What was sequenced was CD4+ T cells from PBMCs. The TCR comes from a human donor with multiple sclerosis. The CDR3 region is CSVDYRAADTQYF. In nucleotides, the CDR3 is TGCAGCGTTGATTACAGGGCGGCAGATACGCAGTATTTT.